This T cell receptor (beta chain) was recorded in a study of cytotoxic CD8 clonotypes in ibrutinib-treated CLL. On the study more broadly: Among patients, around 24 responded partially and 2 completely; about 14 then stayed remitted and some twelve progressed after median around 73 months.

Sequenced by immunoSEQ multiplex PCR; TCRdb stores in-frame clones only, minus some. The sample carries about 270,000 clones, less than 85% recorded once. The CDR3 length is 17 residues. Germline V gene sequence: CDR1 SGHTA, CDR2 FQGNSA. The V end was cut by 5 bases, the J end by 2 bases, with 22 bases between. V and J are TRBV7-2 and TRBJ2-7; the D gene is possibly TRBD1 (5 bases). The clonotype was recovered from a human donor with chronic lymphocytic leukemia. The input for sequencing was PBMCs, taken at disease progression, from a patient treated with ibrutinib. The CDR3 DNA follows: TGTGCCAGCAGCCGTTCCTCAGGGATTGGATCACCCTACGAGCAGTACTTC. This sequence encodes CASSRSSGIGSPYEQYF.